This TCR beta chain stems from a study of blood T cell repertoires in COVID-19. Across the study: The samples span acute and convalescent COVID-19 from the United States, Italy and Spain. T cells, B-cell-depleted T cells, or PBMCs supplied cDNA or gDNA.

Germline CDR1 KGHSH, CDR2 LQKENI. The CDR3 covers 16 residues. The trim removed 0 bases at V and 3 bases at J, leaving 4 bases unmatched. Source study methods: For nucleated cells, counts were estimated from reference gene primer amplification. Clones were sequenced by immunoSEQ multiplex PCR, and TCRdb holds only the in-frame ones, with some missing. The V and J calls and clone size come from that table; D and trimming were worked out from the DNA. Found here are about 100,000 clones, 85% to 90% of them singletons; the top ten hold 5%. The receptor comes from a human donor in a cohort sampled during active COVID-19. The genes are TRBV18 and TRBJ2-7; 11 bases map to TRBD2. The sequenced sample consisted of peripheral blood. Written as DNA, the CDR3 is TGTGCCAGCTCACCACCTCTAGCGGGAGGAGTCTACGAGCAGTACTTC. This codes for CASSPPLAGGVYEQYF.